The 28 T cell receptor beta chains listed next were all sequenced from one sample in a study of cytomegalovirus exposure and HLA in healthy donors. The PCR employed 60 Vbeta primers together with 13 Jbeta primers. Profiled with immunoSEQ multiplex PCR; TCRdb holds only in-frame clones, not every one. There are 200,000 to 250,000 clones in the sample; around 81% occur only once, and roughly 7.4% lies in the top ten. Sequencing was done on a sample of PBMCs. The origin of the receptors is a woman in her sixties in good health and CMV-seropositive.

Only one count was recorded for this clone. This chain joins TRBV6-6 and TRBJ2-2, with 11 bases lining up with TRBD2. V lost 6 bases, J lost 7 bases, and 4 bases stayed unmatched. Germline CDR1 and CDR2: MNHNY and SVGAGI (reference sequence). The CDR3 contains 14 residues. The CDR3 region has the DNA TGTGCCAGCAGGACTAGCGGGATGGGCGGGGAGCTGTTTTTT. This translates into CASRTSGMGGELFF.

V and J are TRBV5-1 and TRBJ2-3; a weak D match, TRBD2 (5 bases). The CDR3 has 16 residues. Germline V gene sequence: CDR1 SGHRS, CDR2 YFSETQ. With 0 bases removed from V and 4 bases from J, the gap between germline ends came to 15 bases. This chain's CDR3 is CASSLVTRDLADTQYF. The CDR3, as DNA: TGCGCCAGCAGCTTGGTAACTAGAGATCTCGCAGATACGCAGTATTTT.

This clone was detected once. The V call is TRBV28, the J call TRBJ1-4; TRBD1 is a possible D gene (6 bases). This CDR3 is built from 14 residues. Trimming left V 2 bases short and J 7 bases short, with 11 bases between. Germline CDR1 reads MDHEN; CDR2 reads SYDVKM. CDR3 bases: TGTGCCAGCAGTTTAGGGACCAGGGGTGAAAAACTGTTTTTT. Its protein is CASSLGTRGEKLFF.

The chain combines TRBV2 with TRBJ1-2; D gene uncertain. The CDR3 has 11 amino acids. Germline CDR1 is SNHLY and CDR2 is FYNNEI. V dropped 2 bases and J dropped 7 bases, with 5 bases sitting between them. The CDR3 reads CASSELGGYTF. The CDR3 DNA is TGTGCCAGCAGTGAACTAGGTGGCTACACCTTC.

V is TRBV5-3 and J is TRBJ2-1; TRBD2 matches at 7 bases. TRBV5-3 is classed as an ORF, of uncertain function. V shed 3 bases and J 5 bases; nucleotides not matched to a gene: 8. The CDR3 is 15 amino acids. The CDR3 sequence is CARSCCGRRDNEQFF. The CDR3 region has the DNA TGTGCCAGAAGCTGCTGCGGGAGAAGGGACAATGAGCAGTTCTTC.

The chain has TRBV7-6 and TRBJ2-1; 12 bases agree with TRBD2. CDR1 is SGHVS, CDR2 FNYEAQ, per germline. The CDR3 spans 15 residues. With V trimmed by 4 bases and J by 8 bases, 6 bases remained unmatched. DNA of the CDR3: TGTGCCAGCAGCTCCACTAGCGGGAGGAGATATGAGCAGTTCTTC. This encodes CASSSTSGRRYEQFF.

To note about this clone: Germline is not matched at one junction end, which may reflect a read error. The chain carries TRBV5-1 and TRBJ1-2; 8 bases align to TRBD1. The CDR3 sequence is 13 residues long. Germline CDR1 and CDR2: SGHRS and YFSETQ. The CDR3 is CANRRYRDRTVSF. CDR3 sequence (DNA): TGCGCCAACAGAAGGTACCGGGACAGGACTGTTTCCTTC.

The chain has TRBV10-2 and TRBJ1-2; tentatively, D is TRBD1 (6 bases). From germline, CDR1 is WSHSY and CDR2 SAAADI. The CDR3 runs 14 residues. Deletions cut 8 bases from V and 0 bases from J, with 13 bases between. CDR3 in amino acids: CASSRTDTNYGYTF. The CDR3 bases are TGCGCCAGCTCTCGGACAGATACTAACTATGGCTACACCTTC.

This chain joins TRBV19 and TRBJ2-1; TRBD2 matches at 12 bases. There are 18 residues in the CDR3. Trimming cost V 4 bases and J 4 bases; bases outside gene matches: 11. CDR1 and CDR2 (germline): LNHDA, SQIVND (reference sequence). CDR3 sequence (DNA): TGTGCCAGTAGTACCTGGCGCTGGACTAGCGGGACTTACAATGAGCAGTTCTTC. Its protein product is CASSTWRWTSGTYNEQFF.

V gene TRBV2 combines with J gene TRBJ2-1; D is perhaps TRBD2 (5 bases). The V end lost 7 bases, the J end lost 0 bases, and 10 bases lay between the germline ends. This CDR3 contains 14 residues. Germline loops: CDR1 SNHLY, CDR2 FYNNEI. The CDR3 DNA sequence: TGTGCCAGCATGGACTGGATCTCCTACAATGAGCAGTTCTTC. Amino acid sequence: CASMDWISYNEQFF.

This CDR3 reads CASSLAPDRGRYGELFF. The CDR3 nucleotides read TGTGCCAGCAGCCTCGCCCCCGACAGGGGGCGCTACGGGGAGCTGTTTTTT. The genes are TRBV7-3 and TRBJ2-2; TRBD1 matches 10 bases. This CDR3 is 17 amino acids long. Germline V gene data show CDR1 as SGHTA and CDR2 as FQGTGA. The V gene end was trimmed by 5 bases and the J gene end by 7 bases; junction bases not matched to a gene: 13.

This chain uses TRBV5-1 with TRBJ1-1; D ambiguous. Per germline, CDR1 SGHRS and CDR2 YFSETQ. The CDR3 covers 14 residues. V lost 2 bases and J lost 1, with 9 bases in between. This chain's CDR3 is CASSFEGGNTEAFF. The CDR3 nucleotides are TGCGCCAGCAGCTTCGAGGGCGGGAACACTGAAGCTTTCTTT.

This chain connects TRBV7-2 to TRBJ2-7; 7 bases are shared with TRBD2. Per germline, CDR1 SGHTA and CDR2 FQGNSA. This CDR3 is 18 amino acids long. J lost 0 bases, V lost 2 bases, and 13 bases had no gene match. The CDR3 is CASSLSRSSGRSSYEQYF. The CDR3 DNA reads TGTGCCAGCAGCTTATCCCGTTCTAGCGGAAGGAGCTCCTACGAGCAGTACTTC.

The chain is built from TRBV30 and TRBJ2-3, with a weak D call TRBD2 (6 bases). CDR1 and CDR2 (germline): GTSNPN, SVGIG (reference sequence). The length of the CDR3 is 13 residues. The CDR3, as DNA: TGTGCATCGGGGCGGGGTTACACAGATACGCAGTATTTT. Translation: CASGRGYTDTQYF.

The DNA of the CDR3 is TGTGCCAGCTCACCACCGATCTTGGAGGGGACTGAAGCTTTCTTT. This encodes CASSPPILEGTEAFF. The chain recombines TRBV18 with TRBJ1-1; possibly TRBD1 for D (5 bases). CDR3 length: 15 amino acids. Germline CDR1 is KGHSH and CDR2 is LQKENI. V was shortened by 0 bases and J by 5 bases, with 13 bases between the two germline ends. Based on the CDR3 plus reference TRBV18 and TRBJ1-1, the full variable domain is NAGVMQNPRHLVRRRGQEARLRCSPMKGHSHVYWYRQLPEEGLKFMVYLQKENIIDESGMPKERFSAEFPKEGPSILRIQQVVRGDSAAYFCASSPPILEGTEAFFGQGTRLTVV.

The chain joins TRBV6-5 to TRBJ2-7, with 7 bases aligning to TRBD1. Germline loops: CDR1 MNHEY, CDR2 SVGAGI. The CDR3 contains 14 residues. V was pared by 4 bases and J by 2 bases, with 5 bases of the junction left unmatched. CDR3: CASSFRQGTYEQYF. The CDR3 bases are TGTGCCAGCAGTTTTAGACAGGGAACCTACGAGCAGTACTTC.

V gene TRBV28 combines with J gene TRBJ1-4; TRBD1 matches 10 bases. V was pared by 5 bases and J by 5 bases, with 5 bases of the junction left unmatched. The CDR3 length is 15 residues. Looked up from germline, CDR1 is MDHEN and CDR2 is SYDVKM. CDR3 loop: CASSPPGQGNEKLFF. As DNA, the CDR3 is TGTGCCAGCAGTCCTCCGGGACAGGGGAATGAAAAACTGTTTTTT.

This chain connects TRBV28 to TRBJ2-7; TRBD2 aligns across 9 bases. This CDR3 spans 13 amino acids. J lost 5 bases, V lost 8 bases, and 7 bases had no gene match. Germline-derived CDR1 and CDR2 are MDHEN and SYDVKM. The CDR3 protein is CASGASGTDEQYF. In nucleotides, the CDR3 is TGTGCCAGCGGGGCTAGCGGGACTGACGAGCAGTACTTC.

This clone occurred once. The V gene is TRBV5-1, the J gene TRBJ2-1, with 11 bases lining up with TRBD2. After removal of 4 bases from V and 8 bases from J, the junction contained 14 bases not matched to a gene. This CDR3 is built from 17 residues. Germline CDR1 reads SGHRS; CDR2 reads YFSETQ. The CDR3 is CASSQSVLAGVGDEQFF. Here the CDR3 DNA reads TGCGCCAGCAGCCAGTCCGTACTAGCGGGAGTGGGCGATGAGCAGTTCTTC.

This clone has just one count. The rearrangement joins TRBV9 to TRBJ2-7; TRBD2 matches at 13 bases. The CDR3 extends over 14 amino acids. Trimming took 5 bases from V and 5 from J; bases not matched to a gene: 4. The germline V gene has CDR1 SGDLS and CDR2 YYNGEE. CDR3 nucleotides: TGTGCCAGCAGTCCGGGACTAGCGGGAAACGAGCAGTACTTC. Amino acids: CASSPGLAGNEQYF.

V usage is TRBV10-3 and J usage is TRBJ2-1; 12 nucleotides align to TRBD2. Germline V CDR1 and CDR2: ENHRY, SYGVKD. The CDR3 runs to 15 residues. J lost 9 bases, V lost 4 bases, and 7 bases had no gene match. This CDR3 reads CAISGGLAGTSEQFF. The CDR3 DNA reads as TGTGCCATCAGTGGAGGACTAGCGGGAACATCTGAGCAGTTCTTC.

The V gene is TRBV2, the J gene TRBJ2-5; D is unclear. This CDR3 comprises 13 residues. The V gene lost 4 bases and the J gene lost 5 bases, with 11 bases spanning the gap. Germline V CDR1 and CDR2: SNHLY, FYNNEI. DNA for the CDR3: TGTGCCAGCAGTGCCAACAGTCGGGAGACCCAGTACTTC. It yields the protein CASSANSRETQYF.

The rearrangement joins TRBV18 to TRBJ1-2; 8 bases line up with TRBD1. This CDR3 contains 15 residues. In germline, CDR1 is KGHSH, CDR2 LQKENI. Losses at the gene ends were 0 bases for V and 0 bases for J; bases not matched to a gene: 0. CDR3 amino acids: CASSPPGQANYGYTF. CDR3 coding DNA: TGTGCCAGCTCACCACCGGGACAGGCTAACTATGGCTACACCTTC. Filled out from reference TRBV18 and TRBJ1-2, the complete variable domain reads NAGVMQNPRHLVRRRGQEARLRCSPMKGHSHVYWYRQLPEEGLKFMVYLQKENIIDESGMPKERFSAEFPKEGPSILRIQQVVRGDSAAYFCASSPPGQANYGYTFGSGTRLTVV.

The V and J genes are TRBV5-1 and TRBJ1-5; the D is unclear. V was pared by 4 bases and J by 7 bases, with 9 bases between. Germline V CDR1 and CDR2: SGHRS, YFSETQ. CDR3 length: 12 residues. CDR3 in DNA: TGCGCCAGCAGCCCCAGATGGCAGCCCCAGCATTTT. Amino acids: CASSPRWQPQHF.

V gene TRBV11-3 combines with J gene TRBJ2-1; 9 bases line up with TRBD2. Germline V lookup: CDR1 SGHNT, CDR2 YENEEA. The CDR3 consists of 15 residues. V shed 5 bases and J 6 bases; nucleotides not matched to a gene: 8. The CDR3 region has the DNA TGTGCCAGCAGCGGGGTTCTAGCGGGAACCAATGAGCAGTTCTTC. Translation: CASSGVLAGTNEQFF.

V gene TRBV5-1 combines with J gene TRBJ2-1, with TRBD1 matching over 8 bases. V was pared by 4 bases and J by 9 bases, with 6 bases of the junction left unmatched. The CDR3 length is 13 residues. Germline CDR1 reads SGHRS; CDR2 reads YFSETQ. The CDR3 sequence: CASSADRAFEQFF. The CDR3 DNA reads TGCGCCAGCAGCGCGGACAGGGCTTTTGAGCAGTTCTTC.

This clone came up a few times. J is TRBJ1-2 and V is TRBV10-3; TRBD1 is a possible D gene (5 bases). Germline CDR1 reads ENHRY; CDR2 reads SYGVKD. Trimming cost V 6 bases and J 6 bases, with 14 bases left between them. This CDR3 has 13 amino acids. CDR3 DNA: TGTGCCATCAGCGGAGGACCGGGGGATGGCTACACCTTC. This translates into CAISGGPGDGYTF.

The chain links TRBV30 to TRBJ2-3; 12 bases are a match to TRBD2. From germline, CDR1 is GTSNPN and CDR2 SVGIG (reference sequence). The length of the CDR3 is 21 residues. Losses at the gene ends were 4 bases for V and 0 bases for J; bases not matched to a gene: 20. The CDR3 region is CAWTVVFRLAGEWASTDTQYF. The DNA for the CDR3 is TGTGCCTGGACCGTTGTATTTCGACTAGCGGGAGAATGGGCTAGCACAGATACGCAGTATTTT.